The 18 T cell receptor beta chains below come from one sample, sequenced in a study of Ad26.COV2.S vaccination and SARS-CoV-2 variants. Using immunoSEQ multiplex PCR, the repertoire was profiled, and TCRdb retains in-frame clones only, with some absent. The table records hundreds of thousands of clones, 80% to 90% of them present only once. As for treatment: roughly 18 received Ad26.COV2.S at low or high dose, single or two shots; about 5 received placebo; per-sample allocation not given. On day 63 after the first injection, vaccine and placebo recipients gave samples. Source: peripheral blood, taken in a trial of Ad26.COV2.S vaccine versus placebo. All receptors come from a person between 18 and 60 years old who received the Ad26.COV2.S COVID-19 vaccine or a placebo.

This clone was recorded only once. The rearrangement links TRBV27 to TRBJ1-1, with D uncertain. The CDR3 runs 13 residues. Trimming took 5 bases from V and 10 from J, leaving 17 bases between them. CDR1 is MNHEY, CDR2 SMNVEV, per germline (reference sequence). For the CDR3, the DNA is TGTGCCAGCAGTGGGCAGCCACCTTTAGTAGCTTTCTTT. Translated, it gives CASSGQPPLVAFF.

This clone was found once. The V call is TRBV5-8, the J call TRBJ2-3; 8 positions agree with TRBD2. CDR3 length: 18 residues. CDR1 is SGHTS and CDR2 is YDEGEE in the germline V gene. With V trimmed by 2 bases and J by 0 bases, 11 bases remained unmatched. CDR3 region: CASSLSGGALRSTDTQYF. CDR3 in DNA: TGTGCCAGCAGCTTAAGCGGGGGTGCCTTGAGGAGCACAGATACGCAGTATTTT.

This chain links TRBV6-5 with TRBJ1-1; D is possibly TRBD1 (5 bases). Germline V CDR1 and CDR2: MNHEY, SVGAGI. CDR3 length: 14 residues. V lost 4 bases and J lost 1, with 10 bases in between. As DNA, the CDR3 is TGTGCCAGCAGTTTCGGGACGCCGAACACTGAAGCTTTCTTT. Translating gives CASSFGTPNTEAFF.

The chain joins TRBV9 to TRBJ1-1, with a tentative D call TRBD1 (5 bases). V lost 0 bases and J 0 bases, leaving 9 bases between the germline ends. Germline V gene sequence: CDR1 SGDLS, CDR2 YYNGEE. The CDR3 is 15 amino acids. The CDR3 is CASSVVTGMNTEAFF. Here the CDR3 DNA reads TGTGCCAGCAGCGTAGTTACAGGTATGAACACTGAAGCTTTCTTT.

The genes are TRBV7-9 and TRBJ2-5, with D possibly TRBD1 on 5 matching bases. The CDR3 runs to 15 residues. Germline V CDR1 and CDR2: SEHNR, FQNEAQ (reference sequence). The V and J ends lost 5 bases and 0 bases respectively, with 13 bases between them. Here the CDR3 reads CASSRNGQDQETQYF. The CDR3 nucleotides are TGTGCCAGCAGCCGAAATGGACAAGACCAAGAGACCCAGTACTTC.

The chain employs TRBV7-2 and TRBJ2-3; TRBD1 is a possible D gene (6 bases). V was shortened by 5 bases and J by 5 bases, with 8 bases between the two germline ends. Germline CDR1 is SGHTA and CDR2 is FQGNSA. The CDR3 runs to 12 residues. CDR3 amino acids: CASSQQGDTQYF. The DNA for the CDR3 is TGTGCCAGCAGCCAACAGGGAGATACGCAGTATTTT.

V and J are TRBV7-3 and TRBJ2-3; D gene unclear. The CDR3 loop spans 13 amino acids. The V and J ends lost 4 bases and 6 bases respectively, with 11 bases between them. Germline lookup yields CDR1 SGHTA and CDR2 FQGTGA. CDR3 sequence (DNA): TGTGCCAGCAGCTCCGGGTCACGGGATACGCAGTATTTT. Translated: CASSSGSRDTQYF.

The chain employs TRBV11-2 and TRBJ2-7; 7 bases align to TRBD2. Germline V gene lookup returns CDR1 SGHAT and CDR2 FQNNGV. The CDR3 has 16 amino acids. V gave up 5 bases and J gave up 2 bases; unmatched junction bases: 12. Here the CDR3 reads CASSPLVLAVAYEQYF. The CDR3 DNA reads TGTGCCAGCAGCCCCCTTGTGCTAGCGGTCGCCTACGAGCAGTACTTC.

This clone was observed once. This sequence joins TRBV29-1 and TRBJ2-2; D ambiguous. Germline-derived CDR1 and CDR2 are SQVTM and ANQGSEA. The CDR3 sequence is 13 residues long. Trimming removed 2 bases from V and 7 bases from J, with 11 bases in between. DNA for the CDR3: TGCAGCGTTGAATCGGCGCCCCACGGGGAGCTGTTTTTT. Translation: CSVESAPHGELFF.

The chain has TRBV9 and TRBJ2-1; no reliable D call. The V end lost 4 bases, the J end lost 7 bases, and 18 bases lay between the germline ends. The length of the CDR3 is 15 residues. The germline gives CDR1 SGDLS, CDR2 YYNGEE. In DNA, the CDR3 is TGTGCCAGCAGCTCCGGGTTTAACCCTACAAATGAGCAGTTCTTC. Translating it yields CASSSGFNPTNEQFF. Drawing the rest from reference TRBV9 and TRBJ2-1, the complete variable domain is DSGVTQTPKHLITATGQRVTLRCSPRSGDLSVYWYQQSLDQGLQFLIQYYNGEERAKGNILERFSAQQFPDLHSELNLSSLELGDSALYFCASSSGFNPTNEQFFGPGTRLTVL.

This sequence joins TRBV7-9 and TRBJ2-1; D is perhaps TRBD2 (5 bases). The germline V and J ends were trimmed by 5 bases and 2 bases, with 7 bases remaining between them. Germline loops: CDR1 SEHNR, CDR2 FQNEAQ (reference sequence). This CDR3 spans 13 amino acids. The CDR3 DNA sequence: TGTGCCAGCAGCCACGGGACCTACAATGAGCAGTTCTTC. Amino acids: CASSHGTYNEQFF.

V usage is TRBV28 and J usage is TRBJ1-1; D not certain. Germline V gene data show CDR1 as MDHEN and CDR2 as SYDVKM. The CDR3 is made up of 14 amino acids. V was pared by 8 bases and J by 5 bases, with 18 bases between. DNA of the CDR3: TGTGCCAGCGCCTCCGGGTTCTGGTCGACTGAAGCTTTCTTT. Protein sequence: CASASGFWSTEAFF.

The V and J genes are TRBV4-1 and TRBJ2-7, with D uncertain. Germline V gives CDR1 MGHRA, CDR2 YSYEKL. This CDR3 is built from 16 residues. Trimming shortened V by 0 bases and J by 4 bases, and 16 bases separated the two germline ends. This CDR3 is CASSQDHNPAVYEQYF. CDR3 coding DNA: TGCGCCAGCAGCCAAGATCATAACCCAGCCGTTTACGAGCAGTACTTC.

This clone appeared a single time. J is TRBJ2-5 and V is TRBV19; the D gene is possibly TRBD1 (5 bases). CDR1 and CDR2 (germline): LNHDA, SQIVND (reference sequence). CDR3 length: 14 amino acids. Trimming took 2 bases from V and 5 from J, leaving 12 bases between them. CDR3 protein: CASSIRQGLETQYF. The CDR3, as DNA: TGTGCCAGTAGTATACGGCAGGGCTTGGAGACCCAGTACTTC.

The chain employs TRBV6-6 and TRBJ2-2; 7 nucleotides agree with TRBD2. Germline-derived CDR1 and CDR2 are MNHNY and SVGAGI (reference sequence). Trimming removed 4 bases from V and 5 bases from J; junction bases left unmatched: 4. The CDR3 runs 14 residues. The CDR3, as DNA: TGTGCCAGCAGTTGGACTAGTTGGACCGGGGAGCTGTTTTTT. Encoded protein: CASSWTSWTGELFF.

This clone appeared once. The chain has TRBV7-6 and TRBJ1-6; D might be TRBD1 (5 bases). This CDR3 is 16 amino acids long. Per germline, CDR1 SGHVS and CDR2 FNYEAQ. V was cut by 4 bases and J by 4 bases, with 14 bases left in between. The CDR3 coding sequence is TGTGCCAGCAGCTGGGACGACGATGTGTATAATTCACCCCTCCACTTT. Residues: CASSWDDDVYNSPLHF.

CDR3 sequence (DNA): TGTGCCAGTACCGAAAACAGGGTAGGCTACACCTTC. Encoded protein: CASTENRVGYTF. This chain connects TRBV19 to TRBJ1-2; D perhaps matches TRBD1 (6 bases). CDR3 length: 12 residues. CDR1 is LNHDA, CDR2 SQIVND, per germline (reference sequence). V lost 7 bases and J 8 bases, leaving 14 bases between the germline ends.

This chain connects TRBV4-2 to TRBJ2-7, with TRBD2 matching over 9 bases. V lost 3 bases to trimming and J lost 3 bases; unmatched junction nucleotides: 6. Germline loops: CDR1 LGHNA, CDR2 YNFKEQ. The CDR3 loop spans 15 amino acids. The CDR3 is CASSHGGGAGYEQYF. The CDR3 DNA is TGTGCCAGCAGCCATGGCGGGGGGGCTGGCTACGAGCAGTACTTC.